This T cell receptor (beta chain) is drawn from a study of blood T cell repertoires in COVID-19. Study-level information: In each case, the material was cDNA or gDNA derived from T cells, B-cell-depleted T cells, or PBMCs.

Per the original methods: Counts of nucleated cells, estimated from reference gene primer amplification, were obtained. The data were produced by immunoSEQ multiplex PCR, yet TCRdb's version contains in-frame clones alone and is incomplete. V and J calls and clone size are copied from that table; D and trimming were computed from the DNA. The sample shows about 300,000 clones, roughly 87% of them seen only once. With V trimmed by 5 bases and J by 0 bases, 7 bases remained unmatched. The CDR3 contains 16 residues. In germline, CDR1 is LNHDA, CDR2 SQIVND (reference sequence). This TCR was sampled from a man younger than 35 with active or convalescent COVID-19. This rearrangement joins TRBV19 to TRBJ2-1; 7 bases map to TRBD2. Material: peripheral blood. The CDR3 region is CASSPREASSYNEQFF. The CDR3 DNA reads TGTGCCAGTAGTCCCCGGGAGGCCAGCTCCTACAATGAGCAGTTCTTC.